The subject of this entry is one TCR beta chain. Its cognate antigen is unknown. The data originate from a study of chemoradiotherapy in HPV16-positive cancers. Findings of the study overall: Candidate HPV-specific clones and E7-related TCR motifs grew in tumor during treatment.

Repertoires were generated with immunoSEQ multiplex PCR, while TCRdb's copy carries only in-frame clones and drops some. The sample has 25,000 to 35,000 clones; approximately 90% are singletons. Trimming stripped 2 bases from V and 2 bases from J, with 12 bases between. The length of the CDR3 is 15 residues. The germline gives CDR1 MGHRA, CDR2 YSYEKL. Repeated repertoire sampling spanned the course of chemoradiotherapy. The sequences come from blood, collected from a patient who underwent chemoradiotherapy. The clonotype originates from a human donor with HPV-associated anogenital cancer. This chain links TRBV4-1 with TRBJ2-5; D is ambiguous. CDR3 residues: CASSQWSARQETQYF. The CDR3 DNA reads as TGCGCCAGCAGCCAATGGTCCGCCCGACAAGAGACCCAGTACTTC.